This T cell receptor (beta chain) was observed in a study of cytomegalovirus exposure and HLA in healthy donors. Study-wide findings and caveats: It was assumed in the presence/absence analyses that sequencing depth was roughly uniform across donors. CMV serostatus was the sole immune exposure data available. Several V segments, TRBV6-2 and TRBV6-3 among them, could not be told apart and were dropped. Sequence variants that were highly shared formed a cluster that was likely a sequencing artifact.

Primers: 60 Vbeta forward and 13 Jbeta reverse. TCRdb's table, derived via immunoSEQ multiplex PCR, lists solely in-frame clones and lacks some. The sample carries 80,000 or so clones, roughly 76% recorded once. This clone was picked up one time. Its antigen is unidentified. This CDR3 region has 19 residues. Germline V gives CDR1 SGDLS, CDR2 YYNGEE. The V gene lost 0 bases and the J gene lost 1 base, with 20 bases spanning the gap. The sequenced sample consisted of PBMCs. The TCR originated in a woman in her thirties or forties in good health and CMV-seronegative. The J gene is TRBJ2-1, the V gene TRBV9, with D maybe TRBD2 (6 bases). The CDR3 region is CASSVGPGTSLLSYNEQFF. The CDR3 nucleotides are TGTGCCAGCAGCGTAGGACCCGGGACTTCCCTGTTGTCCTACAATGAGCAGTTCTTC.